This entry is about one T cell receptor (beta chain). What it recognizes is unknown. The data stem from a study of T cells after yellow fever vaccination. Study-wide results and limits: It was a weaker secondary response, yet one that peaked faster, at day 5 versus 15. Booster samples showed a return of most primary-vaccination clones (approximately 96% CD4, 70% to 90% CD8). Of the clonotypes, a small share occurred in both CD4 and CD8 compartments.

MiXCR was run by TCRdb on the 5' RACE reads, yielding one entry per CDR3 protein. Of some 600,000 distinct CDR3 sequences listed, less than 20% were seen once; the top ten hold roughly 17%. Sample: PBMCs, taken more than 4 days after the first yellow fever vaccination. This TCR derives from a man between 18 and 35 years old who received the YFV17D yellow fever vaccine.

CDR3 sequence: CAISESRRGLDRNQPQHF. For the CDR3, the DNA is TGTGCCATCAGTGAGTCGAGGAGGGGGCTTGATAGAAATCAGCCCCAGCATTTT. The chain has TRBV10-3 and TRBJ1-5, with 7 bases identical to TRBD1. The junction had 12 bases not matched to a gene; V was cut back by 0 bases and J by 4 bases. CDR3 length equals 18 residues. The germline gives CDR1 ENHRY, CDR2 SYGVKD.